This T cell receptor beta chain was profiled in a study of post-analysis software for immune sequencing data. This clonotype was seen only once. The target antigen is unknown. One end of the junction varies from germline; a read error may be responsible. TCR beta cDNA libraries included unique molecular identifiers. There were roughly 0.95 to 11 million T cells, and some 500,000 cDNA molecules came from them. TCRdb passed the PCR reads through MiXCR, listing each CDR3 protein once. The table shows a few hundred thousand distinct CDR3 sequences, with 30% to 45% occurring only once. This CDR3 is 14 amino acids long. Germline lookup yields CDR1 SGHDN and CDR2 FVKESK. Broader study findings: Compared against controls, patients with multiple sclerosis displayed significantly lower normalized Chao1 diversity. Batch-mates among the samples co-clustered strongly by F measure. When patients were compared with controls, about five TRBV segments were more frequent, TRBV5-6, TRBV5-1 and TRBV20-1 among them.

This rearrangement joins TRBV14 to TRBJ2-5; D gene unclear. Material: blood. This receptor was taken from a girl aged 10 to 17 with multiple sclerosis. The CDR3, as DNA: TGTGCCGGCAGCCAAGAAGGGATAAGAGAGACCCAGTACTTC. This encodes CAGSQEGIRETQYF.